Each of the 12 T cell receptor beta chains below was sequenced from the same sample in a study of T cell responses to AZD1222 COVID-19 vaccine. Profiling relied on immunoSEQ multiplex PCR, and the TCRdb table lists in-frame clones only, not all of them. The sample has tens of thousands of clones; around 80% are singletons. This specimen was peripheral blood, taken on day 0 of AZD1222 vaccination. The receptors here all came from an adult in good health.

This chain joins TRBV20-1 and TRBJ2-1; D is unresolved. Germline V lookup: CDR1 DFQATT, CDR2 SNEGSKA (reference sequence). The V and J ends lost 0 bases and 12 bases respectively, with 9 bases between them. The CDR3 covers 11 residues. The CDR3 sequence is CSARDSKAQFF. CDR3 nucleotide sequence: TGCAGTGCTAGAGATTCGAAGGCGCAGTTCTTC.

V and J are TRBV7-2 and TRBJ1-1; TRBD1 might be the D (6 bases). Between the trimmed V and J ends, which lost 3 bases and 0 bases, there was a span of 8 bases. CDR1 SGHTA and CDR2 FQGNSA come from the germline V gene. The CDR3 is made up of 14 amino acids. CDR3 in amino acids: CASSLYRVNTEAFF. Here the CDR3 DNA reads TGTGCCAGCAGCTTGTACAGGGTGAACACTGAAGCTTTCTTT. The full variable domain, in which reference TRBV7-2 and TRBJ1-1 provide the parts outside the CDR3, is GAGVSQSPSNKVTEKGKDVELRCDPISGHTALYWYRQSLGQGLEFLIYFQGNSAPDKSGLPSDRFSAERTGGSVSTLTIQRTQQEDSAVYLCASSLYRVNTEAFFGQGTRLTVV.

This rearrangement joins TRBV14 to TRBJ2-2, with D uncertain. The CDR3 totals 14 residues. V was clipped by 0 bases and J by 1 base, with 3 bases between them. Germline CDR1 reads SGHDN; CDR2 reads FVKESK. The CDR3 DNA follows: TGTGCCAGCAGCCAAGAAGTGAACACCGGGGAGCTGTTTTTT. It codes for CASSQEVNTGELFF. Full variable domain (missing parts from reference TRBV14 and TRBJ2-2): EAGVTQFPSHSVIEKGQTVTLRCDPISGHDNLYWYRRVMGKEIKFLLHFVKESKQDESGMPNNRFLAERTGGTYSTLKVQPAELEDSGVYFCASSQEVNTGELFFGEGSRLTVL.

The chain links TRBV10-3 to TRBJ2-6, with TRBD1 matching 12 bases. The J segment lost 4 bases and the V segment lost 10 bases, leaving 14 bases of the junction unmatched. From germline, CDR1 is ENHRY and CDR2 SYGVKD. This CDR3 contains 18 residues. The CDR3 sequence is CATTVPGQGAKGANVLTF. The CDR3, as DNA: TGTGCCACCACAGTCCCGGGACAGGGGGCGAAAGGGGCCAACGTCCTGACTTTC.

A word on this clone: The junction does not match germline at one end; this may be a read error. The chain couples TRBV7-7 to TRBJ1-4; the match to TRBD1 covers 12 bases. The CDR3 sequence is 15 residues long. Per the germline V gene, CDR1 is SSHAT and CDR2 is FNYEAQ (reference sequence). For the CDR3, the DNA is TGTGCTAGCAGCTTAGGGGACAGGGGGCGTGAAAAACTGTTTTTT. It specifies CASSLGDRGREKLFF.

The chain combines TRBV7-2 with TRBJ1-2; D call uncertain. The CDR3 length is 13 residues. The germline CDR1 and CDR2 sequences are SGHTA and FQGNSA. The ends were cut back, 1 base at V and 7 bases at J, with 10 bases in the middle. The DNA for the CDR3 is TGTGCCAGCAGCTTAGTTAGGGAAGTTGGCTACACCTTC. It encodes CASSLVREVGYTF.

V and J are TRBV5-1 and TRBJ2-2, with D possibly being TRBD2 (6 bases). This CDR3 has 15 amino acids. Trimming left V 3 bases short and J 2 bases short, with 11 bases between. Germline loops: CDR1 SGHRS, CDR2 YFSETQ. The CDR3 bases are TGCGCCAGCAGCTCACTAGCCTCAAACACCGGGGAGCTGTTTTTT. This codes for CASSSLASNTGELFF.

The chain recombines TRBV30 with TRBJ2-3; 7 bases line up with TRBD2. V was pared by 1 base and J by 2 bases, with 9 bases of the junction left unmatched. The CDR3 has 16 amino acids. Germline CDR1 GTSNPN, CDR2 SVGIG (reference sequence). The CDR3 DNA reads as TGTGCCTGGAGTGCTTTACTAGCGCGAGACACAGATACGCAGTATTTT. Amino acid sequence: CAWSALLARDTDTQYF.

V and J are TRBV7-9 and TRBJ2-7; weak D call: TRBD1 (6 bases). Trimming took off 1 base at V and 3 bases at J, with 13 bases between the two ends. The germline CDR1 and CDR2 sequences are SEHNR and FQNEAQ (reference sequence). The CDR3 consists of 15 residues. DNA of the CDR3: TGTGCCAGCAGCTTAGGCCCAGGGGACGTCTACGAGCAGTACTTC. Translating it yields CASSLGPGDVYEQYF.

V usage is TRBV27 and J usage is TRBJ2-3; no firm D call. The CDR3 runs 18 residues. The germline V and J ends were trimmed by 0 bases and 4 bases, with 20 bases remaining between them. Germline V gene data show CDR1 as MNHEY and CDR2 as SMNVEV (reference sequence). CDR3 DNA: TGTGCCAGCAGTTTATCCCCCCCCGGGCGAGGCGGCTCAGATACGCAGTATTTT. Encoded protein: CASSLSPPGRGGSDTQYF.

V usage is TRBV6-5 and J usage is TRBJ1-4; weak D call: TRBD1 (6 bases). Germline CDR1 reads MNHEY; CDR2 reads SVGAGI. There are 15 residues in the CDR3. Trimming took 0 bases from V and 8 from J, leaving 13 bases between them. CDR3 region: CASSYSKAGVEKLFF. CDR3 bases: TGTGCCAGCAGTTACTCGAAGGCAGGGGTCGAAAAACTGTTTTTT.

This clone was seen once. Here the CDR3 reads CASGQELNYGYTF. CDR3 nucleotides: TGTGCCAGCGGACAGGAGTTGAACTATGGCTACACCTTC. V and J are TRBV6-5 and TRBJ1-2, with 7 bases lining up with TRBD1. Germline assignment: CDR1 MNHEY and CDR2 SVGAGI. V was clipped by 8 bases and J by 2 bases; unmatched bases: 5. There are 13 residues in the CDR3.